The present TCR beta chain was sequenced within a study of CD8+CD57+ T cells in acquired aplastic anemia. About the research overall: The mean DNA yield obtained from sorted CD4+ and CD8+ cells came to roughly 3.4 ug.

Sequenced patients had shown CD8+CD57+ cell expansion by flow cytometry. At the time of blood sampling, patients had not yet received any therapy. Of note for this clonotype: Its antigen is unidentified.

The germline gives CDR1 SGDLS, CDR2 YYNGEE. The CDR3 is 18 amino acids. The germline V and J ends were trimmed by 0 bases and 7 bases, with 23 bases remaining between them. TCR beta VDJ combinations and CDR3 sequences were profiled from genomic DNA. TCRdb fed the reads into MiXCR, producing one record per CDR3 protein. The sample has around 500,000 distinct CDR3 sequences; more than 25% are singletons. Study-wide points: Between patients and controls, around 30 CD8+ CDR3 sequences were found in common.

The TCR originated in a human donor with aplastic anemia. The sample comprised sorted CD4+, CD8+, or CD8+CD57+ T cells (not recorded which) from PBMCs. This rearrangement joins TRBV9 to TRBJ2-1; tentative D call: TRBD2 (6 bases). In nucleotides, the CDR3 is TGTGCCAGCAGCGTAGTGACCCTAGGGATGGGCGGGGCTAATGAGCAGTTCTTC. Protein: CASSVVTLGMGGANEQFF.